Presented here are 3 T cell receptor beta chains from one specimen sequenced in a study of T cell repertoires in ileal Crohn's disease. Repertoires were generated with immunoSEQ multiplex PCR, while TCRdb's copy carries only in-frame clones and drops some. This sample has some 15,000 clones; about 75% occur once, and the top ten carry 5% to 5.5%. Sequenced: ileal tissue. The receptors were gathered from an adult with Crohn's disease.

This chain connects TRBV19 to TRBJ1-1, with a possible D match to TRBD1 (5 bases). The CDR3 contains 13 residues. V was cut by 7 bases and J by 4 bases, with 13 bases left in between. Germline V CDR1 and CDR2: LNHDA, SQIVND (reference sequence). CDR3 DNA sequence: TGTGCCAGTATGTGGAGGGGTCTCACTGAAGCTTTCTTT. Translating gives CASMWRGLTEAFF.

The sample holds a few counts of this clone. Other DNA sequences from this sample encode an identical CDR3 as well. The V and J genes are TRBV6-4 and TRBJ2-3, with 10 nucleotides matching TRBD1. Germline V lookup: CDR1 MRHNA, CDR2 SNTAGT. V shed 3 bases and J 4 bases; nucleotides not matched to a gene: 1. The CDR3 has 14 amino acids. CDR3 bases: TGTGCCAGCAGTGAAGGACAGGGGGCAGATACGCAGTATTTT. This encodes CASSEGQGADTQYF.

This clone has more than one count but fewer than ten. V and J are TRBV6-5 and TRBJ1-6; tentative D call: TRBD1 (5 bases). Germline-derived CDR1 and CDR2 are MNHEY and SVGAGI. Trimming removed 0 bases at V and 7 bases at J, with 10 bases between. The CDR3 consists of 15 residues. The CDR3, as DNA: TGTGCCAGCAGTTACTCCCAGGGCTCCAATTCACCCCTCCACTTT. It translates to CASSYSQGSNSPLHF.